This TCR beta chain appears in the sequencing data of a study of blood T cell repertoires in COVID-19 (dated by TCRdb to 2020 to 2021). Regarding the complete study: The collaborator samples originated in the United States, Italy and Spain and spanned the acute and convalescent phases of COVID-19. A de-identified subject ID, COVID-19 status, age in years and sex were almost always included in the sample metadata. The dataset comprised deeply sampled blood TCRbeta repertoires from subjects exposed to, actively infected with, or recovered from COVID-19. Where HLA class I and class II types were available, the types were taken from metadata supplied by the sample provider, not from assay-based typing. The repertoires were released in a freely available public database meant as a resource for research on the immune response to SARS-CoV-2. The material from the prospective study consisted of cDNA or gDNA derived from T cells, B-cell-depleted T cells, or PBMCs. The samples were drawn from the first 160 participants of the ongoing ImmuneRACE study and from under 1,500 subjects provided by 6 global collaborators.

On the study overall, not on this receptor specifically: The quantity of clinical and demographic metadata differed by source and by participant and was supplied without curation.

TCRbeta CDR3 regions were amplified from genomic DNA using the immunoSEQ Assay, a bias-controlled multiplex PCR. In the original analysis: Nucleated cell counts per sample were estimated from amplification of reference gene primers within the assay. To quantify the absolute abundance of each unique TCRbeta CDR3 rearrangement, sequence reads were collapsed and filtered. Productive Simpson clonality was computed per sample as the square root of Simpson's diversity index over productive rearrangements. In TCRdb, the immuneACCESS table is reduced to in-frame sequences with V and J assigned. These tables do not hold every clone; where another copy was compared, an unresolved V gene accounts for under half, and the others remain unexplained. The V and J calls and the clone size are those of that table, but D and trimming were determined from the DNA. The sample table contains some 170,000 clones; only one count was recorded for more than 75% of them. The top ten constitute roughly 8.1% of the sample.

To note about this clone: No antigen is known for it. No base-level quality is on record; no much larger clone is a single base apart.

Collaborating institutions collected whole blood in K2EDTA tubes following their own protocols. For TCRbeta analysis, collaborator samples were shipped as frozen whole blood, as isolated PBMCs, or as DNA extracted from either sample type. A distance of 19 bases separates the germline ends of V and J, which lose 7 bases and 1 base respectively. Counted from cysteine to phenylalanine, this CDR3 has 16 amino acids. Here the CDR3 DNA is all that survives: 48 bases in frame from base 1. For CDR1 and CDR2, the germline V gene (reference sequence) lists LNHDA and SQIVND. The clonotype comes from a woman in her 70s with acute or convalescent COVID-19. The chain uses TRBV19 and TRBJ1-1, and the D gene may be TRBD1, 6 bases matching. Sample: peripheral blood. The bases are TGTGCCAGTACGAATCTTGCAGGGGCTAGGAACACTGAAGCTTTCTTT. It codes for CASTNLAGARNTEAFF.